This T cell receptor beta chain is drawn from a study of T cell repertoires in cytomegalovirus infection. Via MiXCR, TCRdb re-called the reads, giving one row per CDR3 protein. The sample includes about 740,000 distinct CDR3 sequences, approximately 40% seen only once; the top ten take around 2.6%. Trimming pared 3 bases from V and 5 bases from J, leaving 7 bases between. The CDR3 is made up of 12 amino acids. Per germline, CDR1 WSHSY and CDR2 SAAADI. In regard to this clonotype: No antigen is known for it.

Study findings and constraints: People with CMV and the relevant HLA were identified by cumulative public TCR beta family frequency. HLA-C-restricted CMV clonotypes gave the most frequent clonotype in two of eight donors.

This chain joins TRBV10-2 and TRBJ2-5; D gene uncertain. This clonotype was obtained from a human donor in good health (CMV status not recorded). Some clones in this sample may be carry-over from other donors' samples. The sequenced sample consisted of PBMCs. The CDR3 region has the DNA TGCGCCAGCAGTGAATTTGGGGAGACCCAGTACTTC. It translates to CASSEFGETQYF.